Presented here are 6 T cell receptor beta chains from one specimen sequenced in a study of CD8 T cells in Susac syndrome. Reverse transcription of about 0.45 to 1 ug RNA used random hexamers. TCRdb independently ran MiXCR on the immunoSEQ multiplex PCR reads; one entry per CDR3 protein. This table has about 120,000 distinct CDR3 sequences, over 85% appearing once. Sequences were obtained from CD8+ T cells from PBMCs. Receptors were obtained from a human donor with Susac syndrome.

The chain recombines TRBV29-1 with TRBJ2-5, with TRBD1 matching 12 bases. Trimming removed 8 bases from V and 0 bases from J; junction bases left unmatched: 10. Germline V gene sequence: CDR1 SQVTM, CDR2 ANQGSEA. The CDR3 covers 16 residues. CDR3: CSIPPGQGAYQETQYF. CDR3 sequence (DNA): TGCAGCATCCCACCGGGACAGGGGGCATACCAAGAGACCCAGTACTTC.

V is TRBV15 and J is TRBJ2-3, with D tentatively TRBD1 (6 bases). Germline CDR1 is LNHNV and CDR2 is YYDKDF (reference sequence). V was shortened by 3 bases and J by 4 bases, with 17 bases between the two germline ends. This CDR3 region has 16 residues. The CDR3 nucleotides are TGTGCCACCAGCAGGAGGATGGGGGCGCCGGCAGATACGCAGTATTTT. Translated, it gives CATSRRMGAPADTQYF.

This clonotype was observed a handful of times. Sequence at one end of the junction differs from germline and may be a read error. The V and J genes are TRBV12-3 or TRBV12-4 and TRBJ1-1; D is unresolved. The CDR3 contains 11 residues. CDR3 sequence: CASSLGGEAFF. CDR3 coding DNA: TGTGCCAGCAGCTTAGGTGGTGAAGCTTTCTTT.

The V gene is TRBV28, the J gene TRBJ2-5; TRBD1 matches at 9 bases. Germline trimming cut 7 bases from V and 5 bases from J; bases unmatched to any gene: 14. Germline V gene lookup returns CDR1 MDHEN and CDR2 SYDVKM. CDR3 size: 16 residues. CDR3 in amino acids: CASTPSDRGDRETQYF. DNA for the CDR3: TGTGCCAGCACCCCCTCGGACAGGGGAGATCGCGAGACCCAGTACTTC.

The V call is TRBV7-8, the J call TRBJ2-3; 14 bases map to TRBD2. The ends lost 5 bases at V and 2 bases at J; junction bases unmatched: 6. Germline V CDR1 and CDR2: SGHVS, FQNEAQ. CDR3 length equals 17 residues. CDR3 in amino acids: CASSPGLAGENTDTQYF. CDR3 DNA: TGTGCCAGCAGCCCGGGACTAGCGGGGGAGAACACAGATACGCAGTATTTT.

Of note for this clonotype: One junction end disagrees with the germline gene, perhaps due to a read error. The chain uses TRBV9 and TRBJ2-5; 8 bases are a match to TRBD2. Germline-derived CDR1 and CDR2 are SGDLS and YYNGEE. The CDR3 has 13 residues. The DNA for the CDR3 is TGTGCCAGCAGCGTCGATCTAGCGGGCCTAGCTGACTTC. As protein: CASSVDLAGLADF.